Listed below are T cell receptor beta chains from one sample, sequenced in a study of blood T cell repertoires in COVID-19. Sequenced by immunoSEQ multiplex PCR; TCRdb stores in-frame clones only, minus some. Of 50,000 to 55,000 clones listed, around 86% are singletons. Sequencing was done on a sample of peripheral blood. The receptors were sampled from a woman aged 80 or over with acute or convalescent COVID-19. Both conserved end residues are part of each CDR3. A D gene is named only where the DNA matches it firmly. A row's size may be missing; if present it is once, few, many or a size class.

V	size	J	D	CDR3	DNA
TRBV19	NA	TRBJ1-5	TRBD1	CASSMAGGTHYQPQHF	TGTGCCAGTAGTATGGCAGGGGGGACTCACTATCAGCCCCAGCATTTT
TRBV30	NA	TRBJ1-2	NA	CAWSSQQGGGYTF	TGTGCCTGGAGTTCTCAACAGGGCGGAGGCTACACCTTC
TRBV5-1	NA	TRBJ1-2	TRBD1	CASSFPGQYGYTF	TGCGCCAGCAGCTTCCCGGGACAGTATGGCTACACCTTC
TRBV3-1/TRBV3-2	NA	TRBJ2-3	TRBD2	CASSPGLASDTQYF	TGTGCCAGCAGCCCGGGACTAGCTTCAGATACGCAGTATTTT
TRBV3-1/TRBV3-2	once	TRBJ1-1	NA	CASSQDSGEAFF	TGTGCCAGCAGCCAGGATAGCGGTGAAGCTTTCTTT
TRBV7-9	NA	TRBJ1-2	NA	CASSTEREGDYGYTF	TGTGCCAGCAGTACCGAGCGGGAAGGCGACTATGGCTACACCTTC
TRBV3-1/TRBV3-2	NA	TRBJ2-2	NA	CASSPTTGELFF	TGTGCCAGCAGCCCTACCACCGGGGAGCTGTTTTTT
TRBV20-1	NA	TRBJ1-2	NA	CSATDSDSLTF	TGCAGTGCTACCGACAGCGATTCACTCACCTTC
TRBV29-1	NA	TRBJ1-1	NA	CSVLPLVNTEAFF	TGCAGCGTTCTTCCCCTCGTGAACACTGAAGCTTTCTTT
TRBV2	NA	TRBJ2-3	NA	CASSFTDTQYF	TGTGCCAGCAGCTTCACAGATACGCAGTATTTT
TRBV28	NA	TRBJ2-7	NA	CASSLQGSYEQYF	TGTGCCAGCAGTTTACAGGGGTCCTACGAGCAGTACTTC
TRBV30	NA	TRBJ2-1	NA	CAWSGRLGGDEQFF	TGTGCCTGGAGTGGGAGACTAGGCGGCGATGAGCAGTTCTTC
TRBV5-4	NA	TRBJ1-2	TRBD1	CASSPPGQAYGYTF	TGTGCCAGCAGCCCTCCGGGACAGGCCTATGGCTACACCTTC
TRBV7-3	once	TRBJ1-1	NA	CASSRGGNTEAFF	TGTGCCAGCAGCCGAGGGGGGAACACTGAAGCTTTCTTT
TRBV7-9	NA	TRBJ2-5	NA	CASSLHRETQYF	TGTGCCAGCAGCTTACACAGGGAGACCCAGTACTTC
TRBV7-6	NA	TRBJ1-2	NA	CASSLGGGLANYGYTF	TGTGCCAGCAGCTTAGGGGGGGGACTAGCTAACTATGGCTACACCTTC
TRBV13	NA	TRBJ2-7	NA	CASSFNYEQYF	TGTGCCAGCAGCTTCAACTACGAGCAGTACTTC
TRBV4-1	NA	TRBJ2-5	TRBD2	CASSQDASGSFKETQYF	TGCGCCAGCAGCCAAGACGCTAGCGGGAGCTTTAAAGAGACCCAGTACTTC
TRBV6-1	NA	TRBJ1-2	TRBD1	CASSEGAFVTGYGYTF	TGTGCCAGCAGTGAGGGAGCTTTCGTGACAGGGTATGGCTACACCTTC
TRBV2	NA	TRBJ1-6	TRBD1	CASTPAGGHNSPLHF	TGTGCCAGCACCCCGGCAGGGGGGCATAATTCACCCCTCCACTTT
TRBV3-1/TRBV3-2	NA	TRBJ2-7	TRBD1	CASSQIAGQGGEQYF	TGTGCCAGCAGCCAAATCGCGGGACAGGGGGGGGAGCAGTACTTC
TRBV4-2	few	TRBJ1-4	NA	CASSPSGEPKEKLFF	TGTGCCAGCAGCCCATCAGGGGAGCCGAAGGAAAAACTGTTTTTT
TRBV19	NA	TRBJ1-5	NA	CASSIDWSQPQHF	TGTGCCAGTAGTATAGATTGGAGTCAGCCCCAGCATTTT
TRBV5-1	NA	TRBJ2-2	NA	CASRWSGGEAGELFF	TGCGCCAGCAGATGGAGTGGGGGCGAAGCCGGGGAGCTGTTTTTT
TRBV27	NA	TRBJ2-7	TRBD2	CASSLSRGGSYEQYF	TGTGCCAGCAGTTTAAGCCGGGGGGGCTCCTACGAGCAGTACTTC
TRBV7-8	NA	TRBJ1-5	NA	CASSLAQGGQPQHF	TGTGCCAGCAGCTTAGCTCAGGGCGGTCAGCCCCAGCATTTT
TRBV19	NA	TRBJ2-1	TRBD1	CASSIGSATGYILYNEQFF	TGTGCCAGTAGTATCGGTTCAGCGACAGGGTATATCCTCTACAATGAGCAGTTCTTC
TRBV5-1	NA	TRBJ2-2	NA	CASSTTANTGELFF	TGCGCCAGCAGCACCACAGCGAACACCGGGGAGCTGTTTTTT
TRBV5-1	few	TRBJ1-3	TRBD1	CASSLGQGPGNTIYF	TGCGCCAGCAGCTTGGGACAGGGCCCTGGAAACACCATATATTTT
TRBV9	NA	TRBJ1-2	TRBD1	CASNRGQTGGYTF	TGTGCCAGCAATAGGGGGCAAACGGGTGGCTACACCTTC
TRBV11-3	NA	TRBJ2-1	NA	CASSLNRANEQFF	TGTGCCAGCAGCCTAAACAGGGCTAATGAGCAGTTCTTC
TRBV5-4	NA	TRBJ1-4	NA	CASSLGQNNEKLFF	TGTGCCAGCAGCTTAGGACAGAATAATGAAAAACTGTTTTTT
TRBV7-3	NA	TRBJ2-5	NA	CASSQGIQETQYF	TGTGCCAGCAGCCAGGGGATTCAAGAGACCCAGTACTTC
TRBV6-1	NA	TRBJ1-4	NA	CASSEIGLNEKLFF	TGTGCCAGCAGTGAAATCGGACTTAATGAAAAACTGTTTTTT
TRBV6-6	few	TRBJ1-2	TRBD1	CASSQGASGYTF	TGTGCCAGCAGTCAGGGGGCCTCTGGCTACACCTTC
TRBV5-1	NA	TRBJ2-2	NA	CASTPTSVGGSTGELFF	TGCGCCAGCACCCCGACCTCGGTAGGGGGTTCCACCGGGGAGCTGTTTTTT
TRBV7-9	NA	TRBJ2-1	TRBD2	CASSSSWTSGRGNEQFF	TGTGCCAGCAGCTCCTCTTGGACTAGCGGGAGGGGGAATGAGCAGTTCTTC
TRBV28	NA	TRBJ1-1	NA	CASSLELSRVSEAFF	TGTGCCAGCAGTTTAGAGTTATCCAGGGTTTCTGAAGCTTTCTTT
TRBV6-5	NA	TRBJ2-1	NA	CASSYGPLSYNEQFF	TGTGCCAGCAGTTACGGGCCCCTCTCCTACAATGAGCAGTTCTTC
TRBV7-9	NA	TRBJ2-5	NA	CASSLALGGPETQYF	TGTGCCAGCAGCTTAGCGCTTGGCGGGCCGGAGACCCAGTACTTC
TRBV25-1	NA	TRBJ1-2	TRBD1	CASSEGDRRHYGYTF	TGTGCCAGCAGTGAAGGGGACAGGAGACACTATGGCTACACCTTC
TRBV3-1/TRBV3-2	NA	TRBJ2-1	NA	CASSQSGRQFF	TGTGCCAGCAGCCAGTCCGGGAGACAGTTCTTC
TRBV11-3	NA	TRBJ1-2	NA	CASSPGSLANYGYTF	TGTGCCAGCAGCCCGGGGAGCTTAGCTAACTATGGCTACACCTTC
TRBV3-1/TRBV3-2	NA	TRBJ1-1	TRBD1	CASSLRGPRGHTEAFF	TGTGCCAGCAGTTTGAGGGGGCCGAGAGGACACACTGAAGCTTTCTTT
TRBV28	NA	TRBJ1-1	NA	CASSSLGGDGITEAFF	TGTGCCAGCAGTTCCCTAGGAGGGGACGGGATCACTGAAGCTTTCTTT
TRBV27	NA	TRBJ2-7	TRBD2	CASSLSLAGNSYEQYF	TGTGCCAGCAGTTTATCGCTAGCGGGGAACTCCTACGAGCAGTACTTC
TRBV3-1/TRBV3-2	NA	TRBJ1-4	NA	CASSQNSVRGRKLFF	TGTGCCAGCAGCCAAAATAGTGTTAGGGGGAGAAAACTGTTTTTT